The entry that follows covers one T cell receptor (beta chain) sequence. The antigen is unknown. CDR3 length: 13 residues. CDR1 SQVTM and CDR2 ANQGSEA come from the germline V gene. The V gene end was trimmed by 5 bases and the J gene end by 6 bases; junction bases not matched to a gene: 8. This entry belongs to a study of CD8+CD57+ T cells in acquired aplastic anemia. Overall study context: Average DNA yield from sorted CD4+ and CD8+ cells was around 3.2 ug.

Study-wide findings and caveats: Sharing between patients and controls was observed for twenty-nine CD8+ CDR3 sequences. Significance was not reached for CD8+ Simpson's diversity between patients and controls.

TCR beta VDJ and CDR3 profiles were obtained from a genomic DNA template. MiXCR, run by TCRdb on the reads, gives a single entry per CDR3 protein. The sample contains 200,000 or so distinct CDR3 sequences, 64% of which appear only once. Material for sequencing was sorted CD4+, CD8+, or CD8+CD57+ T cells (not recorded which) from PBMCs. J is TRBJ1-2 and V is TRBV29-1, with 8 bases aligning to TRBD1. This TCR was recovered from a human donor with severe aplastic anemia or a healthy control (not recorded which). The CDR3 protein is CSVKDRQGHGYTF. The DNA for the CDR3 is TGCAGCGTTAAGGACCGACAGGGGCATGGCTACACCTTC.